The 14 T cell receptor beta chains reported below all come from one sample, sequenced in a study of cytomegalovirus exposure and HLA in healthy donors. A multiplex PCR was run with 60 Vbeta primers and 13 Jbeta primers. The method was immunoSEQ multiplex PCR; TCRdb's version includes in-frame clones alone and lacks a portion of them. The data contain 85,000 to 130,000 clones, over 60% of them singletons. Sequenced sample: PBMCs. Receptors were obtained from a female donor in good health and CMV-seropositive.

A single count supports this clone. CDR3 in amino acids: CASSHHRVQGGSTEAFF. The DNA for the CDR3 is TGTGCCAGCAGCCACCATCGGGTACAGGGAGGGAGCACTGAAGCTTTCTTT. The rearrangement uses TRBV4-2 and TRBJ1-1, with D maybe TRBD1 (6 bases). With 3 bases removed from V and 4 bases from J, the gap between germline ends came to 21 bases. Germline CDR1 LGHNA, CDR2 YNFKEQ. The CDR3 loop spans 17 amino acids.

The CDR3 sequence is CAWSNTGGGTDTQYF. In DNA, the CDR3 is TGTGCCTGGAGCAATACAGGGGGCGGCACAGATACGCAGTATTTT. The chain links TRBV30 to TRBJ2-3; 9 bases fit TRBD1. The CDR3 runs to 15 residues. Germline V gene sequence: CDR1 GTSNPN, CDR2 SVGIG (reference sequence). The trim removed 3 bases at V and 1 base at J, leaving 5 bases unmatched.

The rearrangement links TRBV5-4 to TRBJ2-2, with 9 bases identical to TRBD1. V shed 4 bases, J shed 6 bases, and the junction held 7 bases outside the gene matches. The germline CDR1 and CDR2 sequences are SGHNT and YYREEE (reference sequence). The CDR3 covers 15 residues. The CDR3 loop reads CASSAGTGRSGELFF. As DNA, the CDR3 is TGTGCCAGCAGCGCGGGGACAGGGCGGTCCGGGGAGCTGTTTTTT.

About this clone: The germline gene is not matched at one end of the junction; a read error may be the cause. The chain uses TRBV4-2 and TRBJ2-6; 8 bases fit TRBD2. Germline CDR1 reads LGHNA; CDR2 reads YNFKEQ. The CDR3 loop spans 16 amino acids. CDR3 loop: CASSQDGRAGANGLTF. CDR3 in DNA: TGTGCCAGCAGCCAAGATGGGCGAGCGGGGGCCAACGGCCTGACTTTC.

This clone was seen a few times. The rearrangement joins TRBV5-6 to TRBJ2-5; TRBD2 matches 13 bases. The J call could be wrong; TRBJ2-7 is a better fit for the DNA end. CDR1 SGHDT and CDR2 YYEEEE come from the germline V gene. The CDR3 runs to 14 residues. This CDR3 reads CASSFGLAGDEQYF. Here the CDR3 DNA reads TGTGCCAGCAGCTTCGGACTAGCGGGGGACGAGCAGTACTTC.

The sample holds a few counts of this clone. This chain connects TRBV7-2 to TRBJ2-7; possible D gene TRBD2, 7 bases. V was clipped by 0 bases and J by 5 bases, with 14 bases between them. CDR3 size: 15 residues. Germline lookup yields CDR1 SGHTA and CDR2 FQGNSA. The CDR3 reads CASSLAGGLRNEQYF. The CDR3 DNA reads TGTGCCAGCAGCTTAGCGGGGGGGCTTAGGAACGAGCAGTACTTC.

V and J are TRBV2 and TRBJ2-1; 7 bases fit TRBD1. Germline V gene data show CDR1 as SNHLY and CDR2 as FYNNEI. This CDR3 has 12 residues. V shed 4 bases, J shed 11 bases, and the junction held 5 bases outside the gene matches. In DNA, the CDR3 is TGTGCCAGCAGTGGTGACAGGGTTAAGCAGTTCTTC. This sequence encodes CASSGDRVKQFF.

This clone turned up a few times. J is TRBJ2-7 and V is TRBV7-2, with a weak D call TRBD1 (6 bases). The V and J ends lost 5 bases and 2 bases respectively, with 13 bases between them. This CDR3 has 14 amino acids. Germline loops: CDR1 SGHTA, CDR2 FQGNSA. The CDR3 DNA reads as TGTGCCAGCAGCCCAGGGGACCCCCCCTACGAGCAGTACTTC. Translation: CASSPGDPPYEQYF.

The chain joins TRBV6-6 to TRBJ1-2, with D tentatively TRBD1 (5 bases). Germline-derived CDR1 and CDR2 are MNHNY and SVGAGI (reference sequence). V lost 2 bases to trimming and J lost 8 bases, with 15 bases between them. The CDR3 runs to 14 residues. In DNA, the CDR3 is TGTGCCAGCAGTTACCGGGGGGACGTGAAGGGCTACACCTTC. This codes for CASSYRGDVKGYTF.

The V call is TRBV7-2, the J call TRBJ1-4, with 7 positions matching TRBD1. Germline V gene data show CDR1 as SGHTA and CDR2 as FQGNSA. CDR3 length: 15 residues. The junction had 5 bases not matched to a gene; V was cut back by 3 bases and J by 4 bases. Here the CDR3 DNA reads TGTGCCAGCAGCTTGCAGGGACAGATTAATGAAAAACTGTTTTTT. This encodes CASSLQGQINEKLFF.

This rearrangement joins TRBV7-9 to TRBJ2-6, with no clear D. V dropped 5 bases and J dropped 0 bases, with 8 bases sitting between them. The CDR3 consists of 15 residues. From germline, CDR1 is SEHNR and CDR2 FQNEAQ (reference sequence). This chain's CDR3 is CASSPRSSGANVLTF. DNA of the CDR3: TGTGCCAGCAGCCCCCGTAGCTCTGGGGCCAACGTCCTGACTTTC.

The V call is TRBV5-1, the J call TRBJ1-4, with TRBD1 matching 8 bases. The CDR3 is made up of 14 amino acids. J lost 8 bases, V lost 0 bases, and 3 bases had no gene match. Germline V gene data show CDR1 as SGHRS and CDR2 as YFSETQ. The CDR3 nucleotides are TGCGCCAGCAGCTTGGGACAGGGGCTAGAAAAACTGTTTTTT. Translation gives CASSLGQGLEKLFF.

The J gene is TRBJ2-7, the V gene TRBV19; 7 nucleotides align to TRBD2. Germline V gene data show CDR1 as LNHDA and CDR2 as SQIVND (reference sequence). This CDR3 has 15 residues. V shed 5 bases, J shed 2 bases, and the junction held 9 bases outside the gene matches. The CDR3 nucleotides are TGTGCCAGTAGTCCTGGGGGGGGATCGGCCTACGAGCAGTACTTC. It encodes CASSPGGGSAYEQYF.

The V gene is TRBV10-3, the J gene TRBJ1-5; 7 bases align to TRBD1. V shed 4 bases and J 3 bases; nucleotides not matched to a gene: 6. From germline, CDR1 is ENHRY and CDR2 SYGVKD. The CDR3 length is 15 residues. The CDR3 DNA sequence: TGTGCCATCAGTGCAGGAACAGGGGTCAATCAGCCCCAGCATTTT. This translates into CAISAGTGVNQPQHF.